One and the same sample provided the 22 T cell receptor beta chains below, sequenced in a study of control samples from healthy donors and cancer patients. Generated by immunoSEQ multiplex PCR, the TCRdb table keeps only in-frame clones and is missing some. The sample comprises about 86,000 clones, 80% to 95% of which are singletons, and approximately 1.5% rests with the top ten. Sequencing input: blood. The receptors stem from a woman between 25 and 40 years old in good health.

The rearrangement uses TRBV5-5 and TRBJ1-3, with a tentative D call TRBD1 (5 bases). The V end lost 0 bases, the J end lost 0 bases, and 7 bases lay between the germline ends. CDR3 length: 15 residues. CDR1 and CDR2 (germline): SGHKS, YYEKEE (reference sequence). CDR3 sequence (DNA): TGTGCCAGCAGCTTGGGAGACAGCTCTGGAAACACCATATATTTT. Translating gives CASSLGDSSGNTIYF.

This clone has only one observation. The V and J genes are TRBV5-1 and TRBJ2-3; the D gene is possibly TRBD2 (5 bases). Germline CDR1 is SGHRS and CDR2 is YFSETQ. CDR3 size: 14 residues. Trimming cost V 0 bases and J 5 bases, with 10 bases left between them. CDR3: CASSLATEGDTQYF. In DNA form, the CDR3 reads TGCGCCAGCAGCTTGGCGACTGAGGGAGATACGCAGTATTTT.

V usage is TRBV10-1 and J usage is TRBJ1-1; perhaps TRBD1 as D (5 bases). In germline, CDR1 is WNHNN, CDR2 SYGVQD (reference sequence). The V gene lost 3 bases and the J gene lost 7 bases, with 12 bases spanning the gap. The CDR3 is 13 residues long. In DNA form, the CDR3 reads TGCGCCAGCAGTGACCCCTTTACAGGTGAAGCTTTCTTT. It specifies CASSDPFTGEAFF.

This clone was picked up one time. This chain joins TRBV5-1 and TRBJ2-7, with D perhaps given as TRBD1 or TRBD2 (5 bases each). Trimming took 3 bases from V and 0 from J, leaving 28 bases between them. This CDR3 is 20 amino acids long. Germline V CDR1 and CDR2: SGHRS, YFSETQ. CDR3 in amino acids: CASSYGLGAGRRKSSYEQYF. In nucleotides, the CDR3 is TGCGCCAGCAGCTATGGGTTAGGGGCAGGGAGAAGGAAAAGCTCCTACGAGCAGTACTTC.

This chain joins TRBV5-1 and TRBJ2-1; TRBD1 agrees at 8 bases. The CDR3 has 14 residues. With V trimmed by 4 bases and J by 8 bases, 8 bases remained unmatched. Germline V gene lookup returns CDR1 SGHRS and CDR2 YFSETQ. CDR3 region: CASSGRTGIHEQFF. CDR3 DNA sequence: TGCGCCAGCAGCGGCCGGACAGGGATCCATGAGCAGTTCTTC.

This clone was found a few times. The rearrangement links TRBV2 to TRBJ1-1; D gene ambiguous. This CDR3 has 14 residues. V lost 2 bases, J lost 1 base, and 8 bases lay in between. Germline CDR1 reads SNHLY; CDR2 reads FYNNEI. CDR3 DNA sequence: TGTGCCAGCAGTGAAAGACGGAAGAACACTGAAGCTTTCTTT. Encoded protein: CASSERRKNTEAFF.

This sequence joins TRBV6-6 and TRBJ2-1; TRBD2 might be the D (6 bases). CDR3 length equals 15 residues. The ends were cut back, 6 bases at V and 1 base at J, with 13 bases in the middle. The V gene's germline CDR1 is MNHNY and CDR2 SVGAGI (reference sequence). The CDR3, as DNA: TGTGCCAGCAGCCCCCCAAGCGGGTCCTACAATGAGCAGTTCTTC. It codes for CASSPPSGSYNEQFF.

The V gene is TRBV19, the J gene TRBJ2-5; D is unresolved. V was clipped by 3 bases and J by 2 bases, with 10 bases between them. CDR1 is LNHDA, CDR2 SQIVND, per germline (reference sequence). The CDR3 spans 14 residues. As DNA, the CDR3 is TGTGCCAGTAGTATTGGTTACGGGCAAGAGACCCAGTACTTC. Translation: CASSIGYGQETQYF.

The chain employs TRBV6-1 and TRBJ1-4; 9 bases line up with TRBD1. Germline CDR1 reads MNHNS; CDR2 reads SASEGT. V dropped 2 bases and J dropped 8; count of bases not matched to a gene: 6. The length of the CDR3 is 15 residues. The CDR3 sequence: CASSEPGTGKEKLFF. Here the CDR3 DNA reads TGTGCCAGCAGTGAACCTGGGACAGGGAAAGAAAAACTGTTTTTT.

The V call is TRBV19, the J call TRBJ1-2, with 10 bases aligning to TRBD1. The CDR3 consists of 14 residues. Germline-derived CDR1 and CDR2 are LNHDA and SQIVND (reference sequence). V was clipped by 6 bases and J by 7 bases; unmatched bases: 8. The CDR3 loop is CASSQTGGSAGYTF. CDR3 bases: TGTGCCAGTAGCCAGACAGGGGGCTCGGCTGGCTACACCTTC.

This clone is a singleton in its sample. The chain couples TRBV5-1 to TRBJ2-7, with D hard to call. The CDR3 covers 12 residues. CDR1 is SGHRS, CDR2 YFSETQ, per germline. V gave up 0 bases and J gave up 5 bases, with 6 bases separating them. CDR3 residues: CASSLGFHEQYF. In DNA, the CDR3 is TGCGCCAGCAGCTTGGGATTCCACGAGCAGTACTTC.

This chain links TRBV29-1 with TRBJ2-3; 7 bases line up with TRBD2. The CDR3 is 15 residues long. From germline, CDR1 is SQVTM and CDR2 ANQGSEA. J gave up 6 bases and V 4 bases, and 13 bases lay outside the gene matches. The CDR3 is CSVGGSGTWGDTQYF. The CDR3 coding sequence is TGCAGCGTTGGAGGCAGCGGGACCTGGGGGGATACGCAGTATTTT.

This CDR3 reads CASSLGTSGAYNEQFF. For the CDR3, the DNA is TGTGCCAGCAGTTTAGGGACTAGCGGAGCCTACAATGAGCAGTTCTTC. The chain employs TRBV27 and TRBJ2-1, with 11 bases fitting TRBD2. With V trimmed by 2 bases and J by 2 bases, 2 bases remained unmatched. CDR3 size: 16 residues. Germline V lookup: CDR1 MNHEY, CDR2 SMNVEV (reference sequence).

This chain uses TRBV6-7 with TRBJ2-5, with 16 bases lining up with TRBD2. TRBV6-7 is reported as an ORF; its role is uncertain. CDR3 length: 21 amino acids. J lost 5 bases, V lost 2 bases, and 17 bases had no gene match. CDR3 DNA: TGTGCCAGCAGTTACCCTCCGGGACTAGCGGGAGGGCCACCTTCGTTGGAGACCCAGTACTTC. Its protein is CASSYPPGLAGGPPSLETQYF.

This chain connects TRBV11-3 to TRBJ2-7; possible D gene TRBD1, 5 bases. The CDR3 spans 12 residues. V lost 1 base and J 6 bases, leaving 7 bases between the germline ends. Germline V CDR1 and CDR2: SGHNT, YENEEA. The CDR3 DNA follows: TGTGCCAGCAGCTTAGGCAGGGCCGAGCAGTACTTC. Its translation is CASSLGRAEQYF.

The chain employs TRBV29-1 and TRBJ2-2; D call uncertain. CDR3 length equals 11 residues. V was pared by 5 bases and J by 5 bases, with 6 bases between. The germline CDR1 and CDR2 sequences are SQVTM and ANQGSEA. CDR3: CSVTLTGELFF. Written as DNA, the CDR3 is TGCAGCGTTACGTTAACCGGGGAGCTGTTTTTT.

The chain carries TRBV6-1 and TRBJ1-2; 8 bases agree with TRBD1. V gave up 1 base and J gave up 8 bases; unmatched junction bases: 6. This CDR3 has 14 residues. The germline V gene encodes CDR1 MNHNS and CDR2 SASEGT. CDR3 coding DNA: TGTGCCAGCAGTGAAGGGCGGACAGGGAAAGGCTACACCTTC. Amino acid sequence: CASSEGRTGKGYTF.

J is TRBJ2-7 and V is TRBV5-1; D might be TRBD2 (5 bases). This CDR3 contains 15 residues. The ends were cut back, 0 bases at V and 3 bases at J, with 13 bases in the middle. Germline loops: CDR1 SGHRS, CDR2 YFSETQ. CDR3: CASSLGLATYYEQYF. DNA for the CDR3: TGCGCCAGCAGCTTGGGCCTAGCAACCTACTACGAGCAGTACTTC. The complete variable domain, with remaining parts taken from reference TRBV5-1 and TRBJ2-7, reads KAGVTQTPRYLIKTRGQQVTLSCSPISGHRSVSWYQQTPGQGLQFLFEYFSETQRNKGNFPGRFSGRQFSNSRSEMNVSTLELGDSALYLCASSLGLATYYEQYFGPGTRLTVT.

The chain is built from TRBV5-1 and TRBJ2-3; 11 bases are shared with TRBD2. Germline V gives CDR1 SGHRS, CDR2 YFSETQ. CDR3 length equals 16 residues. J gave up 2 bases and V 1 base, and 3 bases lay outside the gene matches. CDR3 loop: CASSLPSGGITDTQYF. CDR3 bases: TGCGCCAGCAGCTTGCCTAGCGGGGGGATCACAGATACGCAGTATTTT.

The genes are TRBV29-1 and TRBJ1-1; 8 nucleotides line up with TRBD1. From germline, CDR1 is SQVTM and CDR2 ANQGSEA. V was clipped by 6 bases and J by 2 bases; unmatched bases: 2. The CDR3 contains 12 residues. CDR3 nucleotides: TGCAGCGTAGGGACAGGAAACACTGAAGCTTTCTTT. It specifies CSVGTGNTEAFF.

The V and J genes are TRBV7-3 and TRBJ2-1, with D possibly being TRBD1 (6 bases). Trimming took 2 bases from V and 6 from J, leaving 8 bases between them. The germline CDR1 and CDR2 sequences are SGHTA and FQGTGA. The CDR3 runs 13 residues. The CDR3 region is CASSLGQLNEQFF. The CDR3 nucleotides are TGTGCCAGCAGCTTAGGACAGCTCAATGAGCAGTTCTTC.

The gene calls are TRBV5-6 and TRBJ1-4, with D unclear. V was trimmed by 4 bases and J by 3 bases, leaving 13 bases between them. CDR3 length: 15 residues. Germline V gene sequence: CDR1 SGHDT, CDR2 YYEEEE. CDR3 DNA sequence: TGTGCCAGCAGCACAACAGACCGAGCTAATGAAAAACTGTTTTTT. Translated, it gives CASSTTDRANEKLFF.